Detailed here is one TCR beta chain. This record belongs to a study of T cells after yellow fever vaccination. TCRdb reprocessed the 5' RACE reads via MiXCR and lists one record per CDR3 protein. The repertoire includes hundreds of thousands of distinct CDR3 sequences, about 13% of them detected once, and over 11% sits in the top ten. The germline CDR1 and CDR2 sequences are SGHNT and YENEEA. After removal of 4 bases from V and 9 bases from J, the junction contained 9 bases not matched to a gene. CDR3 length: 15 amino acids. Sequencing used PBMCs, obtained on the day of the yellow fever booster vaccination. This receptor was identified in a man younger than 40 who received the YFV17D yellow fever vaccine. This chain uses TRBV11-3 with TRBJ2-4, with 10 nucleotides matching TRBD1. This chain's CDR3 is CASSSNRGTGAIQYF. Written as DNA, the CDR3 is TGTGCCAGCAGCTCGAATCGCGGGACAGGGGCCATTCAGTACTTC.